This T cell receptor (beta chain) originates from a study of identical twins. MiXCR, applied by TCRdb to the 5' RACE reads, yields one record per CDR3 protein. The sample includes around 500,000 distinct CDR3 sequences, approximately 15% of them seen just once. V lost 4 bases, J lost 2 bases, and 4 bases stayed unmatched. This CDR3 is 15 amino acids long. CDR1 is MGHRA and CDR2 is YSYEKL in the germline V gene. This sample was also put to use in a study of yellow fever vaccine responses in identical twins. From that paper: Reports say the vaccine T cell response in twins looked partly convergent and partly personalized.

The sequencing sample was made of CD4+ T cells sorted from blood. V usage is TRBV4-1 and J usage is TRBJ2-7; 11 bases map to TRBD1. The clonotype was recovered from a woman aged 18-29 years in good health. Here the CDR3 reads CASSRGTGGPYEQYF. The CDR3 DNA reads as TGCGCCAGCAGCCGAGGGACAGGGGGTCCCTACGAGCAGTACTTC.